One T cell receptor beta chain is described in this entry. The target antigen is unknown. The data stem from a study of cytomegalovirus exposure and HLA in healthy donors. Notes on the study in general: Some public TCRs appeared in many individuals, while most sequences were rare. Under in vitro conditions, three CMV-associated chains were confirmed as specific for CMV antigens.

The germline V gene encodes CDR1 LGHNA and CDR2 YSLEER. The ends were cut back, 1 base at V and 7 bases at J, with 16 bases in the middle. The CDR3 runs to 16 residues. The donors were in the 120-subject validation cohort, distinct from the roughly 600-subject first cohort. TCRdb's table, derived via immunoSEQ multiplex PCR, lists solely in-frame clones and lacks some. This sample has roughly 150,000 clones, with around 92% found just once. This clonotype was sampled from a woman under 30 in good health and CMV-seropositive. The material sequenced was PBMCs. The chain recombines TRBV4-3 with TRBJ1-4; D call uncertain. The CDR3 region is CASSQGVREGPEKLFF. CDR3 in DNA: TGCGCCAGCAGCCAAGGGGTGAGAGAGGGCCCTGAAAAACTGTTTTTT.